This TCR beta chain emerged from a study of regulatory T cells in long-lasting Graves disease. In building TCR beta libraries, iRepertoire HTBI primers were used together with Arm-PCR of CDR3 regions. TCRdb reprocessed the multiplex PCR reads with MiXCR, giving one entry per CDR3 protein. This sample has 450,000 to 650,000 distinct CDR3 sequences, with about 16% found just once. This CDR3 has 16 amino acids. The germline V gene has CDR1 LNHDA and CDR2 SQIVND (reference sequence). With V trimmed by 4 bases and J by 4 bases, 10 bases remained unmatched. General study findings and limits: The sample size was small, and this may have reduced accuracy.

A remark on this clonotype: Its antigen is not known.

Time point denoted: newly diagnosed GD, antithyroid drugs for less than 3 months. Researchers made the TCR library from RNA that was extracted from PBMCs. Roughly 10 milliliters of peripheral blood were drawn into EDTA tubes. Another study also made use of these data, one on T cells in Graves' hyperthyroidism and ophthalmopathy.

The gene calls are TRBV19 and TRBJ2-1, with 7 bases aligning to TRBD2. The source is a woman aged 35-60 years with Graves disease. The sample here was peripheral blood mononuclear cells (PBMCs), taken at new diagnosis, from a patient treated with antithyroid drugs. The CDR3 is CASSSVPRLAYNEQFF. As DNA, the CDR3 is TGTGCCAGTAGTAGCGTACCCCGACTAGCTTACAATGAGCAGTTCTTC.